A single sample gave rise to the 29 T cell receptor beta chains below, sequenced in a study of cytomegalovirus exposure and HLA in healthy donors. The PCR had 60 Vbeta and 13 Jbeta primers. This table comes from immunoSEQ multiplex PCR, and its TCRdb copy is limited to in-frame clones, with some not included. The data contain fewer than 85,000 clones, about four fifths of them seen just once; the ten biggest clones take up over 4.5%. The sample comprised PBMCs. The receptors derive from a young man in good health and CMV-seropositive.

The genes are TRBV5-1 and TRBJ2-7; D gene ambiguous. V was shortened by 6 bases and J by 0 bases, with 19 bases between the two germline ends. From germline, CDR1 is SGHRS and CDR2 YFSETQ. This CDR3 has 16 amino acids. As DNA, the CDR3 is TGCGCCAGCATCCTCGACGTCTGGCAGGCCTCCTACGAGCAGTACTTC. It codes for CASILDVWQASYEQYF.

J is TRBJ2-6 and V is TRBV21-1; TRBD2 is the table's D call and was not checked against the DNA. TRBV21-1 is shown as a pseudogene. The CDR3 consists of 15 residues. CDR3 region: CASSKDLSGANVLTF. Here the CDR3 DNA reads TGTGCCAGCAGCAAAGATCTCTCTGGGGCCAACGTCCTGACTTTC.

The V gene is TRBV30, the J gene TRBJ2-2; tentatively, D is TRBD2 (5 bases). Germline V CDR1 and CDR2: GTSNPN, SVGIG (reference sequence). This CDR3 has 14 amino acids. V lost 4 bases and J 6 bases, leaving 15 bases between the germline ends. The CDR3 reads CAWTLRVRAGELFF. In DNA, the CDR3 is TGTGCCTGGACCCTACGGGTGCGGGCCGGGGAGCTGTTTTTT. Full variable domain (remainder filled in from reference TRBV30 and TRBJ2-2): SQTIHQWPATLVQPVGSPLSLECTVEGTSNPNLYWYRQAAGRGLQLLFYSVGIGQISSEVPQNLSASRPQDRQFILSSKKLLLSDSGFYLCAWTLRVRAGELFFGEGSRLTVL.

CDR3 loop: CASTLMRADEQYF. CDR3 coding DNA: TGTGCCAGCACCCTGATGCGGGCTGATGAGCAGTACTTC. The V gene is TRBV6-1, the J gene TRBJ2-7; tentatively, D is TRBD2 (5 bases). The CDR3 contains 13 residues. Per germline, CDR1 MNHNS and CDR2 SASEGT. V was shortened by 7 bases and J by 7 bases, with 17 bases between the two germline ends.

This clone was observed once. The genes are TRBV6-5 and TRBJ1-2; TRBD1 might be the D (5 bases). This CDR3 region has 11 residues. Per germline, CDR1 MNHEY and CDR2 SVGAGI. The germline V and J ends were trimmed by 9 bases and 6 bases, with 11 bases remaining between them. The CDR3 bases are TGTGCCAGTCAGGGTTCAAATGGCTACACCTTC. It specifies CASQGSNGYTF.

The V and J genes are TRBV7-8 and TRBJ2-2; TRBD2 matches at 12 bases. Germline loops: CDR1 SGHVS, CDR2 FQNEAQ. The CDR3 is 18 residues long. V lost 5 bases, J lost 2 bases, and 9 bases stayed unmatched. The CDR3 sequence is CASSPRGLAGTNTGELFF. Written as DNA, the CDR3 is TGTGCCAGCAGCCCCCGAGGACTAGCGGGAACAAACACCGGGGAGCTGTTTTTT.

The chain uses TRBV9 and TRBJ2-6, with 12 bases fitting TRBD1. Germline CDR1 is SGDLS and CDR2 is YYNGEE. This CDR3 is built from 19 residues. J lost 3 bases, V lost 3 bases, and 10 bases had no gene match. As DNA, the CDR3 is TGTGCCAGCAGCGCCCATGGGGACAGGGGGCTCAGTGGGGCCAACGTCCTGACTTTC. Its translation is CASSAHGDRGLSGANVLTF.

This clone was observed a handful of times. This chain joins TRBV10-3 and TRBJ1-2, with 8 bases aligning to TRBD1. CDR1 is ENHRY, CDR2 SYGVKD, per germline. Losses at the gene ends were 3 bases for V and 6 bases for J; bases not matched to a gene: 12. This CDR3 has 16 amino acids. CDR3 sequence reads: CAISESTTGEEDGYTF. CDR3 nucleotides: TGTGCCATCAGTGAATCTACGACAGGGGAAGAGGATGGCTACACCTTC.

The chain carries TRBV27 and TRBJ2-7, with a possible D match to TRBD2 (6 bases). The CDR3 consists of 15 residues. V dropped 6 bases and J dropped 2 bases, with 17 bases sitting between them. CDR1 and CDR2 (germline): MNHEY, SMNVEV (reference sequence). CDR3 bases: TGTGCCAGCAGAGGGGAGGCTAATCAGGCCTACGAGCAGTACTTC. This sequence encodes CASRGEANQAYEQYF.

The V and J genes are TRBV7-9 and TRBJ2-5, with TRBD2 as a possible D gene (6 bases). CDR3 length: 15 residues. V lost 4 bases to trimming and J lost 5 bases, with 17 bases between them. Looked up from germline, CDR1 is SEHNR and CDR2 is FQNEAQ (reference sequence). The CDR3 DNA is TGTGCCAGCAGCTCAGGTCCCGGGAGCTCCGAGACCCAGTACTTC. Translated, it gives CASSSGPGSSETQYF. Full variable domain (missing parts from reference TRBV7-9 and TRBJ2-5): DTGVSQNPRHKITKRGQNVTFRCDPISEHNRLYWYRQTLGQGPEFLTYFQNEAQLEKSRLLSDRFSAERPKGSFSTLEIQRTEQGDSAMYLCASSSGPGSSETQYFGPGTRLLVL.

The chain has TRBV2 and TRBJ1-1; TRBD1 is a possible D gene (6 bases). The V end was cut by 10 bases, the J end by 2 bases, with 26 bases between. Germline V gene sequence: CDR1 SNHLY, CDR2 FYNNEI. This CDR3 is 17 amino acids long. This chain's CDR3 is CATHPRLYRVPNTEAFF. Written as DNA, the CDR3 is TGTGCCACCCACCCCAGACTATACAGGGTCCCCAACACTGAAGCTTTCTTT. Filled out from reference TRBV2 and TRBJ1-1, the complete variable domain reads EPEVTQTPSHQVTQMGQEVILRCVPISNHLYFYWYRQILGQKVEFLVSFYNNEISEKSEIFDDQFSVERPDGSNFTLKIRSTKLEDSAMYFCATHPRLYRVPNTEAFFGQGTRLTVV.

The V call is TRBV10-3, the J call TRBJ2-7; no clear D gene. Trimming stripped 6 bases from V and 1 base from J, with 16 bases between. CDR1 is ENHRY, CDR2 SYGVKD, per germline. The CDR3 consists of 15 residues. This CDR3 is CAIRSSAQESYEQYF. Written as DNA, the CDR3 is TGTGCCATCAGGTCCTCGGCTCAGGAATCCTACGAGCAGTACTTC.

V and J are TRBV29-1 and TRBJ2-7; 11 bases are a match to TRBD1. Per germline, CDR1 SQVTM and CDR2 ANQGSEA. The CDR3 is made up of 12 amino acids. The V segment lost 6 bases and the J segment 5 bases; nucleotides outside the gene matches: 3. The CDR3 sequence is CSVGTGGDEQYF. In DNA, the CDR3 is TGCAGCGTCGGGACAGGGGGGGACGAGCAGTACTTC.

The V and J genes are TRBV11-2 and TRBJ2-1; 10 bases agree with TRBD2. Germline V gives CDR1 SGHAT, CDR2 FQNNGV. The CDR3 is 16 amino acids. The J segment lost 10 bases and the V segment lost 5 bases, leaving 14 bases of the junction unmatched. CDR3 bases: TGTGCCAGCAGCCTAAAGCGGGAGGGCGTCAGAGAAGAGCAGTTCTTC. Translated: CASSLKREGVREEQFF.

This clone was observed a handful of times. The chain recombines TRBV7-6 with TRBJ1-5; no firm D call. Germline V gene data show CDR1 as SGHVS and CDR2 as FNYEAQ. This CDR3 region has 13 residues. The V end was cut by 5 bases, the J end by 7 bases, with 12 bases between. CDR3 sequence (DNA): TGTGCCAGCAGCCCACGGGGAGCCCAGCCCCAGCATTTT. It encodes CASSPRGAQPQHF.

V and J are TRBV27 and TRBJ1-1; no clear D. The V and J ends lost 3 bases and 2 bases respectively, with 10 bases between them. The germline V gene encodes CDR1 MNHEY and CDR2 SMNVEV (reference sequence). The CDR3 totals 14 residues. The DNA for the CDR3 is TGTGCCAGCAGTTTCTCGGGTCGTAACACTGAAGCTTTCTTT. Residues: CASSFSGRNTEAFF.

This clone was detected only once. This chain joins TRBV29-1 and TRBJ2-7, with 11 bases identical to TRBD1. The CDR3 has 13 residues. The germline CDR1 and CDR2 sequences are SQVTM and ANQGSEA. J lost 6 bases, V lost 3 bases, and 4 bases had no gene match. The CDR3 is CSVEGQGVSEQYF. The CDR3, as DNA: TGCAGCGTTGAGGGACAGGGGGTATCCGAGCAGTACTTC.

The genes are TRBV18 and TRBJ2-7, with TRBD1 matching over 10 bases. This CDR3 comprises 15 residues. CDR1 is KGHSH, CDR2 LQKENI, per germline. V gave up 1 base and J gave up 5 bases; unmatched junction bases: 5. CDR3 sequence reads: CASSPRGQGEDEQYF. The CDR3 nucleotides are TGTGCCAGCTCACCACGCGGACAGGGGGAGGACGAGCAGTACTTC.

The chain links TRBV18 to TRBJ1-1; the match to TRBD1 covers 10 bases. This CDR3 is built from 15 residues. Per the germline V gene, CDR1 is KGHSH and CDR2 is LQKENI. Trimming at V came to 6 bases and at J to 4 bases, leaving 8 bases not matched to a gene. CDR3 nucleotide sequence: TGTGCCAGCTCCAAGGGTTGGGACAGGGGCACTGAAGCTTTCTTT. Protein: CASSKGWDRGTEAFF.

The genes are TRBV9 and TRBJ2-7, with 8 bases aligning to TRBD2. The CDR3 consists of 15 residues. The J segment lost 3 bases and the V segment lost 0 bases, leaving 5 bases of the junction unmatched. Germline CDR1 is SGDLS and CDR2 is YYNGEE. The CDR3 nucleotides read TGTGCCAGCAGCGTAGATCCCAGCGGGGGCTACGAGCAGTACTTC. Translation gives CASSVDPSGGYEQYF.

The chain recombines TRBV29-1 with TRBJ2-1; 9 bases are shared with TRBD2. The V and J ends lost 4 bases and 8 bases, in that order; junction bases with no gene match: 12. The CDR3 has 15 residues. Looked up from germline, CDR1 is SQVTM and CDR2 is ANQGSEA. CDR3 sequence (DNA): TGCAGCGTTGGTAGCGGGAGAGGTCTGTTGGATGAGCAGTTCTTC. It codes for CSVGSGRGLLDEQFF.

This clone occurred a few times. This chain uses TRBV7-9 with TRBJ2-7; tentative D call: TRBD2 (6 bases). Per germline, CDR1 SEHNR and CDR2 FQNEAQ (reference sequence). The germline V and J ends were trimmed by 2 bases and 5 bases, with 16 bases remaining between them. This CDR3 is built from 15 residues. CDR3 sequence reads: CASSLPEAGFHEQYF. In nucleotides, the CDR3 is TGTGCCAGCAGCTTACCAGAGGCGGGGTTCCACGAGCAGTACTTC.

The chain has TRBV6-1 and TRBJ1-1; D remains ambiguous. Germline lookup yields CDR1 MNHNS and CDR2 SASEGT. The V and J ends lost 6 bases and 1 base respectively, with 6 bases between them. The CDR3 runs to 12 residues. CDR3 bases: TGTGCCAGCAGACGGGAGAACACTGAAGCTTTCTTT. This codes for CASRRENTEAFF.

The chain couples TRBV5-1 to TRBJ2-3; TRBD2 aligns across 8 bases. Germline CDR1 and CDR2: SGHRS and YFSETQ. J gave up 6 bases and V 4 bases, and 7 bases lay outside the gene matches. CDR3 length: 14 residues. CDR3 in amino acids: CASSVAGLADTQYF. The CDR3 DNA is TGCGCCAGCAGCGTAGCGGGACTGGCTGATACGCAGTATTTT.

The chain carries TRBV19 and TRBJ2-7; no definite D call. This CDR3 comprises 13 residues. Trimming left V 3 bases short and J 3 bases short, with 9 bases between. Germline V CDR1 and CDR2: LNHDA, SQIVND (reference sequence). The CDR3 coding sequence is TGTGCCAGTAGTATCCCGGGTCTCTACGAGCAGTACTTC. Translated: CASSIPGLYEQYF.

The chain combines TRBV13 with TRBJ2-7; 9 bases match TRBD1. Germline V CDR1 and CDR2: PRHDT, FYEKMQ (reference sequence). Trimming removed 5 bases from V and 0 bases from J; junction bases left unmatched: 2. CDR3 size: 14 residues. The CDR3 nucleotides read TGTGCCAGCAGCATGGGACAGGGCTCCTACGAGCAGTACTTC. Protein: CASSMGQGSYEQYF. Complete variable domain (other parts from reference TRBV13 and TRBJ2-7): AAGVIQSPRHLIKEKRETATLKCYPIPRHDTVYWYQQGPGQDPQFLISFYEKMQSDKGSIPDRFSAQQFSDYHSELNMSSLELGDSALYFCASSMGQGSYEQYFGPGTRLTVT.

This clone was found a few times. This sequence joins TRBV9 and TRBJ2-2, with a weak D call TRBD2 (5 bases). This CDR3 comprises 15 residues. The germline gives CDR1 SGDLS, CDR2 YYNGEE. V lost 5 bases and J 0 bases, leaving 11 bases between the germline ends. In nucleotides, the CDR3 is TGTGCCAGCAGGGGAGCGCAGCCGAACACCGGGGAGCTGTTTTTT. As protein: CASRGAQPNTGELFF.

J is TRBJ2-2 and V is TRBV12-2; the table's D call TRBD2 went unverified against the DNA. TRBV12-2 is tagged as a pseudogene. CDR3 length: 13 residues. CDR3 coding DNA: TGTGCAAGTCGCTTTGAGGTAGACCGGGAGCTGTTTTTT. This encodes CASRFEVDRELFF.

The chain joins TRBV6-5 to TRBJ2-7; 13 positions match TRBD2. There are 15 residues in the CDR3. Germline V lookup: CDR1 MNHEY, CDR2 SVGAGI. Trimming at V came to 7 bases and at J to 5 bases, leaving 8 bases not matched to a gene. CDR3: CASKPAGTSGNEQYF. In DNA, the CDR3 is TGTGCCAGCAAACCGGCCGGGACTAGCGGGAACGAGCAGTACTTC.